A single sample gave rise to the 15 T cell receptor beta chains below, sequenced in a study of cytomegalovirus exposure and HLA in healthy donors. The PCR employed 60 Vbeta primers together with 13 Jbeta primers. Repertoires were generated with immunoSEQ multiplex PCR, while TCRdb's copy carries only in-frame clones and drops some. Of approximately 210,000 clones in the sample, about four fifths were seen once. Sequences were obtained from PBMCs. The receptors shown here come from a man between 18 and 35 years old in good health and CMV-seronegative.

V is TRBV27 and J is TRBJ2-7; tentatively, D is TRBD2 (5 bases). Germline V gene data show CDR1 as MNHEY and CDR2 as SMNVEV (reference sequence). Trimming removed 4 bases from V and 1 base from J, with 23 bases in between. This CDR3 has 18 residues. The CDR3 loop reads CASSSRLGKGGPSYEQYF. The CDR3 DNA reads as TGTGCCAGCAGTTCCCGGTTGGGTAAAGGAGGACCTTCCTACGAGCAGTACTTC.

V gene TRBV7-9 combines with J gene TRBJ1-5; tentative D call: TRBD1 (5 bases). V lost 4 bases, J lost 2 bases, and 15 bases lay in between. The germline V gene has CDR1 SEHNR and CDR2 FQNEAQ (reference sequence). The CDR3 runs 16 residues. CDR3 DNA: TGTGCCAGCAGCTCCGATCGGGCCAGGGGCAATCAGCCCCAGCATTTT. This gives the protein CASSSDRARGNQPQHF.

Notes on this clone: The sample carries other DNA sequences with the same CDR3. The chain uses TRBV5-4 and TRBJ1-3, with TRBD1 as a possible D gene (5 bases). Per germline, CDR1 SGHNT and CDR2 YYREEE (reference sequence). Trimming removed 0 bases at V and 4 bases at J, with 11 bases between. The CDR3 totals 15 residues. CDR3 sequence: CASSLAGGGGNTIYF. In DNA form, the CDR3 reads TGTGCCAGCAGCTTGGCCGGGGGGGGAGGAAACACCATATATTTT.

This chain joins TRBV6-1 and TRBJ1-1, with a tentative D call TRBD1 (5 bases). With 5 bases removed from V and 3 bases from J, the gap between germline ends came to 16 bases. The CDR3 is made up of 15 amino acids. Per the germline V gene, CDR1 is MNHNS and CDR2 is SASEGT. Here the CDR3 DNA reads TGTGCCAGCAGTCAGGGCCAGGGTGGGGACACTGAAGCTTTCTTT. Amino acids: CASSQGQGGDTEAFF.

The rearrangement joins TRBV27 to TRBJ1-2, with 7 bases aligning to TRBD1. CDR1 and CDR2 (germline): MNHEY, SMNVEV (reference sequence). The CDR3 contains 14 residues. The V gene end was trimmed by 6 bases and the J gene end by 4 bases; junction bases not matched to a gene: 8. The CDR3 nucleotides read TGTGCCAGCAGCTACAGGGGAAAGCTCTATGGCTACACCTTC. Translation gives CASSYRGKLYGYTF.

The chain joins TRBV6-1 to TRBJ2-3, with TRBD1 identical over 8 bases. Unmatched junction bases numbered 6, after V lost 7 bases and J lost 0 bases. CDR1 and CDR2 from the germline V gene are MNHNS and SASEGT. The CDR3 is 15 residues long. CDR3 protein: CASTPTGVSTDTQYF. CDR3 bases: TGTGCCAGCACCCCGACAGGGGTAAGCACAGATACGCAGTATTTT.

The chain combines TRBV5-6 with TRBJ1-5; D perhaps matches TRBD1 (5 bases). From germline, CDR1 is SGHDT and CDR2 YYEEEE. CDR3 length equals 19 residues. V shed 0 bases and J shed 6 bases, with 25 bases lying between them. CDR3 nucleotide sequence: TGTGCCAGCAGCTTGGGGGCGGGGGAATCAGGGAAGTGGGCTCAGCCCCAGCATTTT. Translating it yields CASSLGAGESGKWAQPQHF. Variable domain in full (rest from reference TRBV5-6 and TRBJ1-5): DAGVTQSPTHLIKTRGQQVTLRCSPKSGHDTVSWYQQALGQGPQFIFQYYEEEERQRGNFPDRFSGHQFPNYSSELNVNALLLGDSALYLCASSLGAGESGKWAQPQHFGDGTRLSIL.

This clone occurred once. CDR3 in DNA: TGTGCCAGCAGTTTCAGCGGGAGGCAATACGAGCAGTACTTC. Translation: CASSFSGRQYEQYF. This chain uses TRBV28 with TRBJ2-7, with 9 bases aligning to TRBD2. Germline CDR1 is MDHEN and CDR2 is SYDVKM. V lost 3 bases, J lost 4 bases, and 4 bases stayed unmatched. The CDR3 length is 14 residues.

As concerns this clone: A read error may produce the germline difference seen at one junction end. The chain is built from TRBV7-7 and TRBJ2-2; no reliable D call. CDR1 and CDR2 from the germline V gene are SSHAT and FNYEAQ (reference sequence). This CDR3 comprises 14 residues. This chain's CDR3 is CASKENANTGELFF. CDR3 nucleotides: TGTGCTAGCAAGGAGAACGCGAACACCGGGGAGCTGTTTTTT.

The rearrangement uses TRBV6-6 and TRBJ2-1; D is perhaps TRBD2 (5 bases). Germline lookup yields CDR1 MNHNY and CDR2 SVGAGI (reference sequence). The CDR3 is 13 amino acids. Between the trimmed V and J ends, which lost 6 bases and 7 bases, there was a span of 13 bases. CDR3 coding DNA: TGTGCCAGCAGCCAGACGCAGCGGAATGAGCAGTTCTTC. Its protein is CASSQTQRNEQFF.

The table lists this clone with a count of one. The chain links TRBV7-9 to TRBJ1-1, with 10 bases that match TRBD1. V shed 5 bases and J 4 bases; nucleotides not matched to a gene: 7. Germline V gives CDR1 SEHNR, CDR2 FQNEAQ (reference sequence). The CDR3 consists of 15 residues. Here the CDR3 DNA reads TGTGCCAGCAGCCTAGACAGGGGGCTATCCACTGAAGCTTTCTTT. Its protein is CASSLDRGLSTEAFF.

This clone appeared once. The rearrangement uses TRBV11-2 and TRBJ1-5; tentative D call: TRBD1 (6 bases). The CDR3 loop spans 15 amino acids. Trimming pared 4 bases from V and 7 bases from J, leaving 17 bases between. The germline gives CDR1 SGHAT, CDR2 FQNNGV. CDR3 nucleotides: TGTGCCAGCAGCTCCCTTCAGGGGATCGGACAGCCCCAGCATTTT. Its protein is CASSSLQGIGQPQHF.

This clone was seen more than once but under ten times. The germline gene is not matched at one end of the junction; a read error may be the cause. The chain employs TRBV7-9 and TRBJ2-7, with 7 bases lining up with TRBD2. The CDR3 runs to 17 residues. Germline CDR1 SEHNR, CDR2 FQNEAQ (reference sequence). CDR3: CSSSGSGSGRDFYEQYF. The DNA for the CDR3 is TGTTCCAGCAGCGGATCGGGGAGTGGGAGGGATTTCTACGAGCAGTACTTC.

V usage is TRBV7-2 and J usage is TRBJ2-5; no firm D call. CDR3 size: 14 residues. V shed 2 bases and J shed 2 bases, with 9 bases lying between them. Germline CDR1 and CDR2: SGHTA and FQGNSA. The CDR3 protein is CASSLQEIQETQYF. The CDR3 DNA reads TGTGCCAGCAGCTTACAGGAAATACAAGAGACCCAGTACTTC. The full variable domain, completed using reference TRBV7-2 and TRBJ2-5, is GAGVSQSPSNKVTEKGKDVELRCDPISGHTALYWYRQSLGQGLEFLIYFQGNSAPDKSGLPSDRFSAERTGGSVSTLTIQRTQQEDSAVYLCASSLQEIQETQYFGPGTRLLVL.

The chain recombines TRBV14 with TRBJ1-1; maybe TRBD1 (6 bases). Germline-derived CDR1 and CDR2 are SGHDN and FVKESK. The V end lost 4 bases, the J end lost 0 bases, and 12 bases lay between the germline ends. The length of the CDR3 is 15 residues. DNA of the CDR3: TGTGCCAGCAGCCTCTACGGACAGATGAACACTGAAGCTTTCTTT. Protein product: CASSLYGQMNTEAFF.